The sequence of this T cell receptor beta chain was determined in a study of blood T cell repertoires in COVID-19. Study summary: Spain, Italy and the United States supplied samples that represented acute and convalescent COVID-19. PBMCs, B-cell-depleted T cells, or T cells provided the cDNA or gDNA that made up the material.

After removal of 6 bases from V and 8 bases from J, the junction contained 10 bases not matched to a gene. Germline loops: CDR1 MRHNA, CDR2 SNTAGT. There are 14 residues in the CDR3. Authors' methods: Reference gene primer amplification gave nucleated cell count estimates. Assay: immunoSEQ multiplex PCR; the TCRdb copy retains only in-frame clones and omits some. The D gene and trimming were derived from the DNA, and the V and J assignments and clone size from that table. In the table there are about 190,000 clones, over 75% of which are singletons. This sequence joins TRBV6-4 and TRBJ1-2; 9 bases line up with TRBD1. The sample comprised peripheral blood. The TCR comes from a woman between 40 and 50 years old who had recovered from COVID-19. The CDR3 DNA follows: TGTGCCAGCAGCCAGACAGGGGGAAGGAAGGGCTACACCTTC. Encoded protein: CASSQTGGRKGYTF.